Reported below is one T cell receptor beta chain. What it recognizes is unknown. The sample comes from a study of graft-versus-host responses after intestinal transplantation. Study context: Multivisceral, liver-intestinal, or isolated intestinal transplants were performed in recipients. Following induction with anti-thymocyte globulin, all recipients were given tacrolimus and steroids for approximately 3 years.

Per germline, CDR1 SGHVS and CDR2 FNYEAQ. V lost 5 bases to trimming and J lost 7 bases; unmatched junction nucleotides: 13. The CDR3 length is 16 residues. Clones were read by immunoSEQ multiplex PCR, and TCRdb kept only the in-frame ones, dropping some. This sample has tens of thousands of clones; 70% to 85% occur once, and the top ten carry around a fifth. V and J are TRBV7-6 and TRBJ2-2; 7 bases match TRBD1. The specimen comprised unstimulated CD8+ T cells sorted from spleen or lymph node cells, sampled before intestinal transplant. The clonotype was recovered from a human donor who received an intestinal transplant. The CDR3 nucleotides are TGTGCCAGCAGCATGGGGGTTGGACAGGCGATCGGGGAGCTGTTTTTT. Translated, it gives CASSMGVGQAIGELFF.